The source of this T cell receptor (beta chain) is a study of blood T cell repertoires in COVID-19. Whole-study context: Acute and convalescent COVID-19 samples came from the United States, Italy and Spain. In each case, the material was cDNA or gDNA derived from T cells, B-cell-depleted T cells, or PBMCs.

Authors' processing steps: From reference gene primer amplification, estimates of nucleated cell counts were derived. Generated by immunoSEQ multiplex PCR, the TCRdb table keeps only in-frame clones and is missing some. V, J and clone size are those of that table, while D and trimming were read from the DNA. The table includes about 190,000 clones, around nine tenths detected once. Input material: peripheral blood. The TCR originated in a middle-aged woman who had recovered from COVID-19.

CDR3 in DNA: TGTGCCAGCAACGAACAGGGGAATTACGAGCAGTACTTC. It yields the protein CASNEQGNYEQYF. The chain has TRBV7-9 and TRBJ2-7, with 7 nucleotides matching TRBD1. V lost 7 bases and J lost 4; bases outside the gene matches: 7. Germline loops: CDR1 SEHNR, CDR2 FQNEAQ (reference sequence). The CDR3 is 13 residues long.